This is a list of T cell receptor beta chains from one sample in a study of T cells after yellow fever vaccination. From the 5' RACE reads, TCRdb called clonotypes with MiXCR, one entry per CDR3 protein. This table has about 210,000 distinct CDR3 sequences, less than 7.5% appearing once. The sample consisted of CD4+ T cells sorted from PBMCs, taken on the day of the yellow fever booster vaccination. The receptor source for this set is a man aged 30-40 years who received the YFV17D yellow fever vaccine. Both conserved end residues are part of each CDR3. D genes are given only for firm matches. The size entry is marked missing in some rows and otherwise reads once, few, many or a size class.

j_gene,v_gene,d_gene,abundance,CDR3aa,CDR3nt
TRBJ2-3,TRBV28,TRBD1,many,CASIRQGTDTQYF,TGTGCCAGCATCCGACAGGGGACAGATACGCAGTATTTT
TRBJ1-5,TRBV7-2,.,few,CASGQWGHQPQHF,TGTGCCAGCGGCCAATGGGGCCATCAGCCCCAGCATTTT
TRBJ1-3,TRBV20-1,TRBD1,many,CSAFAGTGGYSGNTIYF,TGCAGTGCTTTCGCCGGGACAGGGGGGTATTCTGGAAACACCATATATTTT
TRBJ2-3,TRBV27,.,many,CASSLWERSRDTQYF,TGTGCCAGCAGTTTATGGGAGAGGTCCAGGGATACGCAGTATTTT
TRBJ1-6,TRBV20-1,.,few,CSASGLLDFSPLHF,TGCAGTGCTAGCGGGCTCCTGGACTTTTCACCCCTCCACTTT
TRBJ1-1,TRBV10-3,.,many,CAISAQQGDTEAFF,TGTGCCATCAGTGCTCAACAGGGAGACACTGAAGCTTTCTTT
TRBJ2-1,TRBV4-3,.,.,CPSSQDLTSSLEQFF,TGCCCCAGCAGCCAAGATCTAACTTCTAGCCTGGAGCAGTTCTTC
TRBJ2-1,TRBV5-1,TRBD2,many,CASSDGGTSGSRNEQFF,TGCGCCAGCAGCGATGGAGGGACTAGCGGGAGTCGTAATGAGCAGTTCTTC
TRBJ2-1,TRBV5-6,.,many,CASSTPGAHNEQFF,TGTGCCAGCAGCACCCCGGGAGCCCACAATGAGCAGTTCTTC
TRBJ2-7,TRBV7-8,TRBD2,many,CASSLGTSGTYEQYF,TGTGCCAGCAGCTTAGGGACTAGCGGGACTTACGAGCAGTACTTC
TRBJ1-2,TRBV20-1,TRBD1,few,CSARETGEPNYGYTF,TGCAGTGCTAGAGAGACAGGGGAGCCCAACTATGGCTACACCTTC
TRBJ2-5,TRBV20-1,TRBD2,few,CSARDGSSGTYRETQYF,TGCAGTGCTAGGGACGGGTCTAGCGGGACTTACAGAGAGACCCAGTACTTC
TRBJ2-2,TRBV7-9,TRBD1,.,CASSPRDRGQSGELFF,TGTGCCAGCAGCCCCAGGGACAGGGGGCAATCCGGGGAGCTGTTTTTT
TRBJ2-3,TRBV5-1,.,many,CASSLEALSTDTQYF,TGCGCCAGCAGCTTGGAGGCCCTGAGCACAGATACGCAGTATTTT
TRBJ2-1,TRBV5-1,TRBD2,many,CASSLVPAGGPSYNEQFF,TGCGCCAGCAGCTTGGTTCCAGCGGGAGGGCCGAGCTACAATGAGCAGTTCTTC
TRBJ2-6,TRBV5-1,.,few,CASSFTRGASGANVLTF,TGCGCCAGCAGCTTTACCAGGGGGGCCTCTGGGGCCAACGTCCTGACTTTC